Below, 9 T cell receptor beta chains from the same sample are listed, as sequenced in a study of cytomegalovirus exposure and HLA in healthy donors. A multiplex PCR was run with 60 Vbeta primers and 13 Jbeta primers. Some clones are missing from TCRdb's copy, which holds only in-frame ones; the method was immunoSEQ multiplex PCR. The top ten clones hold roughly 6.3% of a sample with approximately 150,000 clones, roughly 78% of them seen once. The sample was PBMCs. These receptors were collected from a man aged 50 or older in good health and CMV-seropositive.

The chain links TRBV2 to TRBJ1-5, with 8 bases matching TRBD1. The CDR3 covers 14 residues. Trimming removed 0 bases from V and 6 bases from J; junction bases left unmatched: 1. From germline, CDR1 is SNHLY and CDR2 FYNNEI. The CDR3 spells CASSEADRGQPQHF. CDR3 nucleotides: TGTGCCAGCAGTGAAGCTGACAGGGGTCAGCCCCAGCATTTT.

The rearrangement uses TRBV5-6 and TRBJ1-1; D gene uncertain. CDR1 is SGHDT and CDR2 is YYEEEE in the germline V gene. The V gene lost 4 bases and the J gene lost 0 bases, with 10 bases spanning the gap. The CDR3 loop spans 14 amino acids. The CDR3 sequence is CASSPVNMNTEAFF. In DNA, the CDR3 is TGTGCCAGCAGCCCGGTGAATATGAACACTGAAGCTTTCTTT.

V is TRBV30 and J is TRBJ2-7; 8 bases agree with TRBD1. Germline CDR1 reads GTSNPN; CDR2 reads SVGIG (reference sequence). The CDR3 has 15 amino acids. Trimming took 2 bases from V and 2 from J; bases not matched to a gene: 8. DNA of the CDR3: TGTGCCTGGAGTCTCCCCAGGACAGGGACCTACGAGCAGTACTTC. Encoded protein: CAWSLPRTGTYEQYF.

Points on this clone: At one end, the junction sequence differs from germline, possibly due to a read error. V gene TRBV2 combines with J gene TRBJ2-1; 9 bases are a match to TRBD2. Germline V gene lookup returns CDR1 SNHLY and CDR2 FYNNEI. This CDR3 contains 17 residues. The CDR3 DNA sequence: TGTGCCAGCAGAGAAGGGCGCGTAGCGGGAGTGGGGAATGAGCAGTTCTTC. This gives the protein CASREGRVAGVGNEQFF.

V is TRBV20-1 and J is TRBJ1-2; tentative D call: TRBD1 (5 bases). Germline CDR1 and CDR2: DFQATT and SNEGSKA (reference sequence). This CDR3 is built from 10 residues. V gave up 5 bases and J gave up 4 bases, with 5 bases separating them. The CDR3 is CSAQGYGYTF. The CDR3 DNA follows: TGCAGTGCTCAGGGCTATGGCTACACCTTC.

The CDR3 protein is CASSMAGPSQPQHF. The CDR3 DNA follows: TGTGCCAGTAGTATGGCGGGGCCGAGTCAGCCCCAGCATTTT. J is TRBJ1-5 and V is TRBV19, with a tentative D call TRBD1 (5 bases). V shed 3 bases and J shed 6 bases, with 12 bases lying between them. CDR3 size: 14 residues. CDR1 and CDR2 from the germline V gene are LNHDA and SQIVND (reference sequence).

DNA of the CDR3: TGCGCCAGCAGTAACGCGGGATCCTACGAGCAGTACTTC. It encodes CASSNAGSYEQYF. The chain combines TRBV5-1 with TRBJ2-7; possibly TRBD2 for D (6 bases). Germline loops: CDR1 SGHRS, CDR2 YFSETQ. The CDR3 runs 13 residues. V was clipped by 5 bases and J by 1 base, with 10 bases between them.

The CDR3 loop reads CASSSGGAGVNEQFF. CDR3 nucleotide sequence: TGTGCCAGCAGCTCCGGGGGAGCGGGGGTCAATGAGCAGTTCTTC. This chain links TRBV7-9 with TRBJ2-1; 8 nucleotides align to TRBD2. V shed 4 bases and J 6 bases; nucleotides not matched to a gene: 8. There are 15 residues in the CDR3. Per the germline V gene, CDR1 is SEHNR and CDR2 is FQNEAQ (reference sequence).

The chain is built from TRBV5-1 and TRBJ2-7; D remains unclear. Trimming removed 2 bases at V and 0 bases at J, with 9 bases between. Germline lookup yields CDR1 SGHRS and CDR2 YFSETQ. The CDR3 spans 14 residues. The CDR3 sequence: CASSLVTSSYEQYF. The CDR3 coding sequence is TGCGCCAGCAGCTTAGTAACCAGCTCCTACGAGCAGTACTTC. Variable domain in full (rest from reference TRBV5-1 and TRBJ2-7): KAGVTQTPRYLIKTRGQQVTLSCSPISGHRSVSWYQQTPGQGLQFLFEYFSETQRNKGNFPGRFSGRQFSNSRSEMNVSTLELGDSALYLCASSLVTSSYEQYFGPGTRLTVT.